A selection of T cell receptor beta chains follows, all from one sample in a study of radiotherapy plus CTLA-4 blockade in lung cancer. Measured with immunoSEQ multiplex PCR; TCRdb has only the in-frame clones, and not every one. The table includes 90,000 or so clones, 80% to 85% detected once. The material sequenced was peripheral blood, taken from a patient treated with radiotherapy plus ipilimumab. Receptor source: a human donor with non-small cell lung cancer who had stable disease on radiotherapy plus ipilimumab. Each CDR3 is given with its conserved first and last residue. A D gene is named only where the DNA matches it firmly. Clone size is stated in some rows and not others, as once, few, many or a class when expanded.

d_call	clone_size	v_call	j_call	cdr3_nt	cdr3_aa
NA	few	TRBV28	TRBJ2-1	TGTGCCAGCAGTTTTGGCCACAATTACAATGAGCAGTTCTTC	CASSFGHNYNEQFF
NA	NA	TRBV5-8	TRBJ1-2	TGTGCCAGCGCCTCAGGGTTTGTCTTTATCTATGGCTACACCTTC	CASASGFVFIYGYTF
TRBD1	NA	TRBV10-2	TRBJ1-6	TGCGCCAGCAACCTACAGGGGGAAGGGTCACCCCTCCACTTT	CASNLQGEGSPLHF
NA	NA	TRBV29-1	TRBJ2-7	TGCAGCGTTGTGAGCGGAGTCTACGAGCAGTACTTC	CSVVSGVYEQYF
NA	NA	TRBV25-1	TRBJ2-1	TGTGCCAGCAGTGTCCCGGGGTTCTACGAGCAGTTCTTC	CASSVPGFYEQFF
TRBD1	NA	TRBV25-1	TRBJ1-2	TGTGCCAGCAGTGGGGGGGACAGCCCTTACTATGGCTACACCTTC	CASSGGDSPYYGYTF
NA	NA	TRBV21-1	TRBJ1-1	TGTGCCAGCAGCATCCGGACAGCTGGCACTGAAGCTTTCTTT	CASSIRTAGTEAFF
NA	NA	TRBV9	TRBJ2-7	TGTGCCAGCAGCCCGGTTGGGGGCGGCTACGAGCAGTACTTC	CASSPVGGGYEQYF
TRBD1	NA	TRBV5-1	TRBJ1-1	TGCGCCAGCTGCGGCGGGACAGGGGGGTTCATGAACACTGAAGCTTTCTTT	CASCGGTGGFMNTEAFF
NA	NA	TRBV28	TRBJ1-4	TGTGCCAGCAGTTCCCGGGGGAGGGAAAAACTGTTTTTT	CASSSRGREKLFF
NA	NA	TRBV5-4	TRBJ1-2	TGTGCCAGCAGCGGTCGGGACGCACTTAACTATGGCTACACCTTC	CASSGRDALNYGYTF
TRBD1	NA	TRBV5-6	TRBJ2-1	TGTGCCAGCAGCCCGGAGGTCAGGGGGCTCCCCAATGAGCAGTTCTTC	CASSPEVRGLPNEQFF
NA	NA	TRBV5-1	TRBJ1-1	TGCGCCAGCAGCGACCCAGGGAGAAACACTGAAGCTTTCTTT	CASSDPGRNTEAFF
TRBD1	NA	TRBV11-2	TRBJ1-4	TGTGCCAGCAGCCCTCGCTTGGGACAGGGTATGTTTTTT	CASSPRLGQGMFF
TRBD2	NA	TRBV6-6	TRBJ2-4	TGTGCCAGCAGTTACGGGGGGGAGTCCAAAAACATTCAGTACTTC	CASSYGGESKNIQYF
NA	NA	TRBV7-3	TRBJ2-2	TGTGCCAGCAGCCCTTTGAAAGGGCCGGGCGGGGAGCTGTTTTTT	CASSPLKGPGGELFF
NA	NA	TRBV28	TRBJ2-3	TGTGCCAGCAGTTTACTGACAGATACGCAGTATTTT	CASSLLTDTQYF
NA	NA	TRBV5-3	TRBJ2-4	TGTGCCAGAAGCTTGGCCGGCAGGGGAAATGGAGCCAAAAACATTCAGTACTTC	CARSLAGRGNGAKNIQYF
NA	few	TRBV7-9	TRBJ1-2	TGTGCCAGCAGCTTAGGAGGGTCTAGCACCTTC	CASSLGGSSTF
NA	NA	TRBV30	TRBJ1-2	TGTGCCTGGAGTGGGGGTACAGGGTGGAGCTATGGCTACACCTTC	CAWSGGTGWSYGYTF
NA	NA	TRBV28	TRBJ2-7	TGTGCCAGCAGTTTGAGGCGGGGAGACTACGAGCAGTACTTC	CASSLRRGDYEQYF
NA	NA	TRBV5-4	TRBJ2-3	TGTGCCAGCAGCTTGGCGGTGGGGCGGGCAGATACGCAGTATTTT	CASSLAVGRADTQYF
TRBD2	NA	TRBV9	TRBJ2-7	TGTGCCAGCAGCGTAAGGGAGCGGGGGCCCACCTACGAGCAGTACTTC	CASSVRERGPTYEQYF
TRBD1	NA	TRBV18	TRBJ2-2	TGTGCCAGCTCAATGACAGGGGTAGACACCGGGGAGCTGTTTTTT	CASSMTGVDTGELFF
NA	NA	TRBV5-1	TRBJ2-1	TGCGCCAGCAGCCCGGGATGGGGGAGGGGGTACAATGAGCAGTTCTTC	CASSPGWGRGYNEQFF
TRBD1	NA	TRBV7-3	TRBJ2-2	TGTGCCAGCAGCAGAACAGGGGTCGAAACCGGGGAGCTGTTTTTT	CASSRTGVETGELFF
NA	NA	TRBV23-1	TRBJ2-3	TGCGCCAGCAGTCAAGTCCCACGTCGTGGCAGGGCCCTCCCAAAAATCACAGATACGCAGTATTTT	CASSQVPRRGRALPKITDTQYF
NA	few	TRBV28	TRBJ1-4	TGTGCCGCGGAAGGGGTTAGAGAAAAACTGTTTTTT	CAAEGVREKLFF
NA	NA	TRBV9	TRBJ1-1	TGTGCCAGCAGCTCCACTTTGAACACTGAAGCTTTCTTT	CASSSTLNTEAFF
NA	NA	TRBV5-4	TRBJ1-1	TGTGCCAGCAGCCGGGACAAGAACACTGAAGCTTTCTTT	CASSRDKNTEAFF
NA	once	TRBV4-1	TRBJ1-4	TGCGCCAGCAGCCAAGAGGGGGTCCCGGAAAAACTGTTTTTT	CASSQEGVPEKLFF
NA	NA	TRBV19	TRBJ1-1	TGTGCCAGTACCCTCCTTGGACAAGAAGCTTTCTTT	CASTLLGQEAFF
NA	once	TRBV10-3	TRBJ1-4	TGTGCCATCAGTGAGACGGGAGCAACTAATGAAAAACTGTTTTTT	CAISETGATNEKLFF
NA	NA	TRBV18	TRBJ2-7	TGTGCCAGCTCGGGGAGCAACCACTACGAGCAGTACTTC	CASSGSNHYEQYF